This T cell receptor (beta chain) was captured by sequencing in a study of tumor and adjacent non-tumor tissue in lung cancer. Whole-study context: Histology: about a dozen adenocarcinoma, a couple of squamous cell carcinoma, 1 small cell lung cancer. The patients, some ten men and a few women, were about 30 to 85 with stage I to III disease.

No cell sorting was done before RNA was extracted from the tissue. On this clonotype itself: What it binds is unknown.

TCRbeta libraries were built with three rounds of nested PCR, modified from ARM-PCR. MiXCR was run by TCRdb on the multiplex PCR reads, yielding one entry per CDR3 protein. The sample lists 200,000 or so distinct CDR3 sequences; less than 80% were seen once. The CDR3 runs 16 residues. Trimming at V came to 0 bases and at J to 1 base, leaving 3 bases not matched to a gene. Germline V lookup: CDR1 SGHKS, CDR2 YYEKEE (reference sequence). The study, taken as a whole, reports: Compared with tumor, normal lung showed significantly lower TCR diversity. Top 100 clones took a larger repertoire share in normal lung.

Sequenced: lung tumor tissue. This TCR came from a man between 60 and 75 years old with non-small cell lung cancer. The chain carries TRBV5-5 and TRBJ1-5; 8 nucleotides line up with TRBD1. The CDR3 region has the DNA TGTGCCAGCAGCTTGGGGGGACAGGCGAGCAATCAGCCCCAGCATTTT. It encodes CASSLGGQASNQPQHF.